This T cell receptor (beta chain) was profiled in a study of blood T cell repertoires in COVID-19 (dated by TCRdb to 2020 to 2022). Regarding the complete study: Samples from collaborators originated in the United States, Italy and Spain and spanned both the acute and convalescent phases of COVID-19. The prospective study material was composed of cDNA or gDNA derived from T cells, B-cell-depleted T cells, or PBMCs. Deeply sampled blood TCRbeta repertoires from subjects exposed to, actively infected with, or recovered from COVID-19 were included in the dataset. A freely available public database, intended as a resource for researchers studying the immune response to SARS-CoV-2, is where the repertoires were released. Samples came from the ongoing ImmuneRACE study (first 160 participants) plus 1,254 subjects from 6 global collaborators. Sample metadata almost always included a de-identified subject ID, COVID-19 status, age in years and sex. Where available, HLA class I and class II types were obtained from metadata supplied by the sample provider rather than from assay-based typing. What the research found in general, with its limitations: The quantity of clinical and demographic metadata differed by source and by participant and was supplied without curation.

A second Seattle source provided samples from volunteer blood donors who had recovered from COVID-19. Each collaborating institution followed its own protocols to collect whole blood in K2EDTA tubes. For TCRbeta analysis, collaborators shipped samples as frozen whole blood, isolated PBMCs, or DNA extracted from either of those sample types. TCRbeta CDR3 regions were amplified from genomic DNA using the immunoSEQ Assay, a bias-controlled multiplex PCR. The source study handled its data this way. The number of nucleated cells in each sample was estimated by amplification of reference gene primers within the assay. To quantify the absolute abundance of each unique TCRbeta CDR3 rearrangement, sequence reads were collapsed and filtered. Productive Simpson clonality was computed per sample as the square root of Simpson's diversity index over productive rearrangements. TCRdb's version of the immuneACCESS table is confined to in-frame rearrangements and falls short of the full clone set. An unresolved V gene accounts for under half of the shortfall where checked; the remainder is of unknown origin. V and J calls and clone size are those listed in that table; D and trimming were worked out from the DNA. In all, the sample holds over 200,000 clones, and 70% to 90% of those were seen once. Jointly, the top ten make up less than 15% of the sample.

Details on this clone: Its antigen has not been determined. No qualities accompany the bases; no much larger clone lies one base away.

The germline V gene provides CDR1 SGHTA and CDR2 FQGNSA. From its cysteine to its phenylalanine, the CDR3 spans 16 amino acids. Of all the DNA, just the CDR3 is kept, 48 bases in frame from base 1. Relative to germline, V is 5 bases shorter and J is 1 base shorter, with 17 bases between their ends. Sequences were obtained from peripheral blood. This chain is built from TRBV7-2 and TRBJ2-5; the D gene is perhaps TRBD2, on 6 matching bases. The TCR originated in a young woman who had recovered from COVID-19. The CDR3 protein: CASSRLGERVQETQYF. The nucleotide sequence is given as TGTGCCAGCAGCCGCCTGGGGGAGCGGGTCCAAGAGACCCAGTACTTC.